The next 10 T cell receptor beta chains were all read from a single sample in a study of blood T cell repertoires in COVID-19. Assay: immunoSEQ multiplex PCR; the TCRdb copy retains only in-frame clones and omits some. The data show 200,000 to 250,000 clones, 86% seen once. The source material was PBMCs or T cells enriched from blood (not recorded which). These receptors were taken from a woman aged 40-49 years with acute COVID-19.

V and J are TRBV30 and TRBJ1-1; D possibly corresponds to TRBD1 (5 bases). Between the trimmed V and J ends, which lost 2 bases and 0 bases, there was a span of 10 bases. Germline lookup yields CDR1 GTSNPN and CDR2 SVGIG (reference sequence). This CDR3 spans 14 amino acids. CDR3: CAWSPTGLNTEAFF. The CDR3 nucleotides read TGTGCCTGGAGTCCAACAGGACTGAACACTGAAGCTTTCTTT.

The chain recombines TRBV29-1 with TRBJ1-1; D remains ambiguous. The CDR3 totals 11 residues. The germline V gene encodes CDR1 SQVTM and CDR2 ANQGSEA. V gave up 4 bases and J gave up 11 bases, with 14 bases separating them. CDR3: CSVVAGLGAFF. The CDR3 DNA is TGCAGCGTTGTAGCGGGGTTGGGGGCTTTCTTT.

The CDR3 reads CASSNPRGRGNAFF. The CDR3 DNA reads as TGTGCCAGCAGTAATCCAAGGGGGCGCGGAAATGCTTTCTTT. The V gene is TRBV6-5, the J gene TRBJ1-1; 7 positions agree with TRBD1. CDR1 is MNHEY and CDR2 is SVGAGI in the germline V gene. The CDR3 totals 14 residues. The V gene end was trimmed by 5 bases and the J gene end by 11 bases; junction bases not matched to a gene: 14.

The V and J genes are TRBV5-4 and TRBJ2-1; 9 nucleotides agree with TRBD2. The CDR3 consists of 16 residues. Germline CDR1 and CDR2: SGHNT and YYREEE (reference sequence). The V gene end was trimmed by 0 bases and the J gene end by 5 bases; junction bases not matched to a gene: 6. The CDR3 DNA is TGTGCCAGCAGCTTGGGACAGCGGGGGGCTCACAATGAGCAGTTCTTC. This translates into CASSLGQRGAHNEQFF.

Concerning this clone itself: This specimen includes other DNA sequences encoding the same CDR3. This chain joins TRBV5-6 and TRBJ1-5; D is unresolved. Looked up from germline, CDR1 is SGHDT and CDR2 is YYEEEE. V was trimmed by 2 bases and J by 0 bases, leaving 6 bases between them. The CDR3 consists of 14 residues. In DNA form, the CDR3 reads TGTGCCAGCAGCTTTGGCAGTAGCAATCAGCCCCAGCATTTT. This sequence encodes CASSFGSSNQPQHF.

The chain uses TRBV9 and TRBJ2-1; TRBD2 might be the D (5 bases). The ends were cut back, 4 bases at V and 6 bases at J, with 14 bases in the middle. The germline V gene has CDR1 SGDLS and CDR2 YYNGEE. This CDR3 is 14 amino acids long. The CDR3 spells CASSLTSGRNEQFF. The CDR3 DNA follows: TGTGCCAGCAGCCTGACGAGCGGTCGCAATGAGCAGTTCTTC.

The chain links TRBV9 to TRBJ1-1; D remains unclear. The CDR3 contains 14 residues. Germline values: CDR1 SGDLS, CDR2 YYNGEE. Trimming stripped 3 bases from V and 6 bases from J, with 15 bases between. The CDR3 sequence is CASSEKPLSPEAFF. The DNA of the CDR3 is TGTGCCAGCAGCGAAAAGCCTCTATCCCCTGAAGCTTTCTTT.

The V gene is TRBV5-8, the J gene TRBJ1-2; D is ambiguous. CDR3 length: 13 residues. Looked up from germline, CDR1 is SGHTS and CDR2 is YDEGEE. V was trimmed by 0 bases and J by 8 bases, leaving 11 bases between them. The CDR3 here is CASSLGPSRGYTF. The CDR3 DNA follows: TGTGCCAGCAGCTTGGGACCGTCCAGGGGCTACACCTTC.

This rearrangement joins TRBV11-2 to TRBJ1-2; D unresolved. There are 13 residues in the CDR3. With 5 bases removed from V and 6 bases from J, the gap between germline ends came to 13 bases. Germline values: CDR1 SGHAT, CDR2 FQNNGV. CDR3 DNA: TGTGCCAGCAGCCCCGCGGGGAAAGATGGCTACACCTTC. Translation gives CASSPAGKDGYTF. Variable domain in full (rest from reference TRBV11-2 and TRBJ1-2): EAGVAQSPRYKIIEKRQSVAFWCNPISGHATLYWYQQILGQGPKLLIQFQNNGVVDDSQLPKDRFSAERLKGVDSTLKIQPAKLEDSAVYLCASSPAGKDGYTFGSGTRLTVV.

The V and J genes are TRBV18 and TRBJ1-5; possibly TRBD1 for D (6 bases). Trimming cost V 6 bases and J 0 bases, with 12 bases left between them. CDR3 length equals 15 residues. From germline, CDR1 is KGHSH and CDR2 LQKENI. CDR3 protein: CASSLDRTSNQPQHF. The CDR3 nucleotides read TGTGCCAGCTCCCTAGACAGGACTAGCAATCAGCCCCAGCATTTT. The complete variable domain, with remaining parts taken from reference TRBV18 and TRBJ1-5, reads NAGVMQNPRHLVRRRGQEARLRCSPMKGHSHVYWYRQLPEEGLKFMVYLQKENIIDESGMPKERFSAEFPKEGPSILRIQQVVRGDSAAYFCASSLDRTSNQPQHFGDGTRLSIL.